Each of the 19 T cell receptor beta chains below was sequenced from the same sample in a study of CD8 T cells in ankylosing spondylitis. Using its own MiXCR run on the 5' RACE reads, TCRdb lists one record per CDR3 protein. The sample lists 30,000 to 45,000 distinct CDR3 sequences; 9.5% to 11% were seen once. Sequences were obtained from synovial fluid, either unsorted or a sorted T cell fraction (not recorded which). These TCRs come from a male donor with ankylosing spondylitis.

This clonotype was observed a handful of times. The gene calls are TRBV27 and TRBJ2-2, with D tentatively TRBD1 (5 bases). CDR1 MNHEY and CDR2 SMNVEV come from the germline V gene (reference sequence). The CDR3 contains 13 residues. Trimming removed 6 bases at V and 7 bases at J, with 12 bases between. The CDR3 sequence is CASSGRGHGELFF. DNA for the CDR3: TGTGCCAGCAGCGGAAGGGGCCACGGGGAGCTGTTTTTT.

This clonotype was seen repeatedly, ten times or more. The chain joins TRBV20-1 to TRBJ2-7; tentatively, D is TRBD1 (6 bases). V gave up 6 bases and J gave up 3 bases, with 15 bases separating them. Germline V gives CDR1 DFQATT, CDR2 SNEGSKA (reference sequence). This CDR3 contains 13 residues. The CDR3 region is CSAVAGTSYEQYF. The CDR3 DNA is TGCAGTGCGGTAGCCGGGACAAGCTACGAGCAGTACTTC.

This clonotype was detected many times. The rearrangement joins TRBV15 to TRBJ2-7; perhaps TRBD1 as D (6 bases). The germline gives CDR1 LNHNV, CDR2 YYDKDF (reference sequence). This CDR3 contains 14 residues. V dropped 1 base and J dropped 4 bases, with 11 bases sitting between them. This CDR3 is CATSRARTAYEQYF. CDR3 nucleotides: TGTGCCACCAGCAGAGCCAGGACAGCTTACGAGCAGTACTTC. The whole variable domain, remainder taken from reference TRBV15 and TRBJ2-7, is DAMVIQNPRYQVTQFGKPVTLSCSQTLNHNVMYWYQQKSSQAPKLLFHYYDKDFNNEADTPDNFQSRRPNTSFCFLDIRSPGLGDTAMYLCATSRARTAYEQYFGPGTRLTVT.

This clonotype was detected ten times or more. In DNA form, the CDR3 reads TGTGCCAGCAGCAACACCGTCGGACAGCCCCAAGAGACCCAGTACTTC. It is translated as CASSNTVGQPQETQYF. This chain uses TRBV7-9 with TRBJ2-5; a possible D gene is TRBD1 (6 bases). There are 16 residues in the CDR3. The germline CDR1 and CDR2 sequences are SEHNR and FQNEAQ (reference sequence). V was clipped by 5 bases and J by 1 base, with 17 bases between them.

This clonotype showed up many times. The V and J genes are TRBV6-2 or TRBV6-3 and TRBJ2-3; either TRBD1 or TRBD2 may fit D (5 bases each). Germline V gene sequence: CDR1 MNHEY, CDR2 SVGEGT. The CDR3 spans 16 residues. The germline V and J ends were trimmed by 4 bases and 2 bases, with 16 bases remaining between them. This CDR3 reads CASSSYRDGITDTQYF. CDR3 DNA: TGTGCCAGCAGTTCATACCGGGACGGAATCACAGATACGCAGTATTTT.

The V gene is TRBV20-1, the J gene TRBJ2-5, with 9 bases that match TRBD1. The V segment lost 5 bases and the J segment 3 bases; nucleotides outside the gene matches: 13. The CDR3 extends over 16 amino acids. Germline assignment: CDR1 DFQATT and CDR2 SNEGSKA (reference sequence). The CDR3 DNA is TGCAGTGCTGGGACAGGGACTTCGGTGAAAGAAGAGACCCAGTACTTC. Residues: CSAGTGTSVKEETQYF.

This clonotype was counted many times. This chain links TRBV7-2 with TRBJ2-3; D unresolved. The CDR3 loop spans 13 amino acids. V lost 1 base to trimming and J lost 10 bases, with 12 bases between them. The germline CDR1 and CDR2 sequences are SGHTA and FQGNSA. The CDR3 loop reads CASSLVGLGAQYF. The CDR3 nucleotides read TGTGCCAGCAGCTTAGTAGGGCTAGGTGCGCAGTATTTT.

This clonotype came up many times. The chain uses TRBV7-8 and TRBJ1-5; D remains ambiguous. The CDR3 is 13 amino acids. In germline, CDR1 is SGHVS, CDR2 FQNEAQ. V lost 1 base, J lost 6 bases, and 7 bases lay in between. The CDR3 DNA follows: TGTGCCAGCAGCTTAGGAAAAAGTCAGCCCCAGCATTTT. As protein: CASSLGKSQPQHF.

A note on this clonotype: This clone may be a read error of a much larger clone one base away. The chain links TRBV5-1 to TRBJ2-1, with 9 bases matching TRBD2. The V gene end was trimmed by 4 bases and the J gene end by 8 bases; junction bases not matched to a gene: 10. This CDR3 contains 15 residues. Germline V gene sequence: CDR1 SGHRS, CDR2 YFSETQ. CDR3 protein: CASSLGLANYDEQFF. CDR3 bases: TGCGCCAGCAGCCTAGGACTAGCGAATTACGATGAGCAGTTCTTC.

In its sample, this clonotype was seen a few times. This chain connects TRBV6-5 to TRBJ2-2; D unclear. V was pared by 4 bases and J by 5 bases, with 14 bases between. CDR1 is MNHEY and CDR2 is SVGAGI in the germline V gene. The CDR3 spans 15 residues. CDR3 coding DNA: TGTGCCAGCAGTTCTAGGACCCGAAGGACCGGGGAGCTGTTTTTT. Its translation is CASSSRTRRTGELFF.

The chain carries TRBV30 and TRBJ2-3; D gene ambiguous. The CDR3 spans 12 residues. Trimming took off 3 bases at V and 0 bases at J, with 4 bases between the two ends. Per the germline V gene, CDR1 is GTSNPN and CDR2 is SVGIG (reference sequence). CDR3 in DNA: TGTGCCTGGAGGCAAAGCACAGATACGCAGTATTTT. Encoded protein: CAWRQSTDTQYF.

This clonotype was recorded at least ten times. This rearrangement joins TRBV7-8 to TRBJ2-7, with TRBD2 as a possible D gene (5 bases). Germline V lookup: CDR1 SGHVS, CDR2 FQNEAQ. This CDR3 region has 12 residues. The ends were cut back, 4 bases at V and 5 bases at J, with 9 bases in the middle. CDR3: CASSSSGDEQYF. CDR3 nucleotides: TGTGCCAGCAGCTCGTCCGGGGACGAGCAGTACTTC.

This clonotype has more than one count but fewer than ten. The J gene is TRBJ2-3, the V gene TRBV11-2; 9 nucleotides agree with TRBD1. V was clipped by 2 bases and J by 1 base; unmatched bases: 10. The CDR3 totals 18 residues. The germline CDR1 and CDR2 sequences are SGHAT and FQNNGV. CDR3 in amino acids: CASSLWGGGDRGTDTQYF. CDR3 coding DNA: TGTGCCAGCAGCTTATGGGGCGGAGGGGACAGGGGCACAGATACGCAGTATTTT.

The chain uses TRBV12-3 or TRBV12-4 and TRBJ2-2; D perhaps matches TRBD1 (5 bases). The CDR3 is 14 residues long. The ends were cut back, 8 bases at V and 0 bases at J, with 10 bases in the middle. In DNA, the CDR3 is TGTGCCAGCTTCGACAGATCGAACACCGGGGAGCTGTTTTTT. Translated, it gives CASFDRSNTGELFF.

This clonotype occurred many times. The rearrangement links TRBV5-1 to TRBJ2-3, with D possibly being TRBD1 or TRBD2 (6 bases each). The germline V and J ends were trimmed by 4 bases and 4 bases, with 16 bases remaining between them. The CDR3 extends over 15 amino acids. Germline lookup yields CDR1 SGHRS and CDR2 YFSETQ. The CDR3 loop is CASSTAGGLADTQYF. The CDR3 DNA is TGCGCCAGCAGCACCGCTGGGGGGCTTGCAGATACGCAGTATTTT. The full variable domain, with the rest looked up from reference TRBV5-1 and TRBJ2-3, is KAGVTQTPRYLIKTRGQQVTLSCSPISGHRSVSWYQQTPGQGLQFLFEYFSETQRNKGNFPGRFSGRQFSNSRSEMNVSTLELGDSALYLCASSTAGGLADTQYFGPGTRLTVL.

The chain carries TRBV5-1 and TRBJ2-5; TRBD2 matches at 14 bases. The CDR3 loop spans 18 amino acids. Looked up from germline, CDR1 is SGHRS and CDR2 is YFSETQ. The V gene end was trimmed by 4 bases and the J gene end by 0 bases; junction bases not matched to a gene: 8. The CDR3 region has the DNA TGCGCCAGCAGCCCGGACAGGACTAGCGGGAGGTACCAAGAGACCCAGTACTTC. Its protein is CASSPDRTSGRYQETQYF.

The rearrangement joins TRBV6-1 to TRBJ2-7, with no clear D. The CDR3 contains 10 residues. The V gene lost 8 bases and the J gene lost 3 bases, with 5 bases spanning the gap. The germline CDR1 and CDR2 sequences are MNHNS and SASEGT. The CDR3 bases are TGTGCCAGCGGGCACTACGAGCAGTACTTC. Translating it yields CASGHYEQYF.

The chain links TRBV5-4 to TRBJ2-1; 7 bases are a match to TRBD2. Germline CDR1 is SGHNT and CDR2 is YYREEE (reference sequence). There are 18 residues in the CDR3. The V gene end was trimmed by 4 bases and the J gene end by 9 bases; junction bases not matched to a gene: 22. CDR3 DNA: TGTGCCAGCAGCATGGCGGTACCTAGCGGCTACTCCTACGGTGAGCAGTTCTTC. Residues: CASSMAVPSGYSYGEQFF.

This clonotype was detected ten times or more. The chain has TRBV3-1 and TRBJ2-7; 8 bases are a match to TRBD2. V was pared by 10 bases and J by 6 bases, with 2 bases of the junction left unmatched. From germline, CDR1 is LGHDT and CDR2 YNNKEL (reference sequence). The CDR3 extends over 10 amino acids. In nucleotides, the CDR3 is TGTGCCACCGGGGGGGGCGAGCAGTACTTC. This sequence encodes CATGGGEQYF.